The clone carrying this TCR beta chain was counted ten times or more. The V gene's germline CDR1 is MGHDK and CDR2 SYGVNS. V trimming: 4 bases; J trimming: 6 bases; junction bases outside the gene matches: 7. The CDR3 totals 15 residues. This entry comes from a study of early T cells in non-severe SARS-CoV-2 infection. MiXCR, run by TCRdb on the 5' RACE reads, gives a single entry per CDR3 protein. The sample has tens of thousands of distinct CDR3 sequences, around an eighth seen once. The origin of this receptor is an adult who was a healthcare worker with PCR-confirmed SARS-CoV-2 infection or an uninfected control (not recorded which). This chain connects TRBV25-1 to TRBJ1-2, with 11 nucleotides matching TRBD1. Sequencing used whole blood. The CDR3 sequence: CASSGTGQGANGYTF. The DNA for the CDR3 is TGTGCCAGCAGTGGGACAGGACAGGGGGCGAATGGCTACACCTTC.